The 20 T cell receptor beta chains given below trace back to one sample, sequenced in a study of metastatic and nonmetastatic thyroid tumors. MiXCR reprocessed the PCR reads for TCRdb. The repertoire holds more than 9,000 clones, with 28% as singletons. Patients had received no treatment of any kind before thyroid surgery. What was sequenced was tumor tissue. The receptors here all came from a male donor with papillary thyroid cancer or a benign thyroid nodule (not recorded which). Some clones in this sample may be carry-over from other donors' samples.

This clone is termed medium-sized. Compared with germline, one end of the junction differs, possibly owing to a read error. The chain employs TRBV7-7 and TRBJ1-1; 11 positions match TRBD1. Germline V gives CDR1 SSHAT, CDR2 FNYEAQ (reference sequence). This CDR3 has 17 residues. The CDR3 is CASSPGTGGTNNTEAFF. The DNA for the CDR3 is TGTGCTAGCAGCCCTGGGACAGGGGGGACGAATAACACTGAAGCTTTCTTT.

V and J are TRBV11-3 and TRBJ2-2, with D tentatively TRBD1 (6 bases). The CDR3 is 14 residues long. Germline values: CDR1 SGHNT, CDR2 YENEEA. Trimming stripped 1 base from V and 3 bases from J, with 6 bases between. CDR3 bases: TGTGCCAGCAGCTTAGCAGGGGACACCGGGGAGCTGTTTTTT. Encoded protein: CASSLAGDTGELFF.

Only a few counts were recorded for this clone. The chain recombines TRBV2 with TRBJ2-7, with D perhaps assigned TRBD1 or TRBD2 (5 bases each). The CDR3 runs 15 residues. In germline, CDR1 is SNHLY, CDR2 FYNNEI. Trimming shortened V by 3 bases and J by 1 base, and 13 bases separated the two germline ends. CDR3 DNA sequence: TGTGCCAGCAGTGAGTGGGGGACGGCATCCTACGAGCAGTACTTC. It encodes CASSEWGTASYEQYF.

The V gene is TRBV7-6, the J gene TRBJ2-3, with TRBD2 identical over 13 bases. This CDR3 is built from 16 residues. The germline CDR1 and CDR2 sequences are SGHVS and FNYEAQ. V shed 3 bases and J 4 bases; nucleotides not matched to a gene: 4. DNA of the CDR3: TGTGCCAGCAGCTTCGGACTAGCGGGAGAGCCAGATACGCAGTATTTT. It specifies CASSFGLAGEPDTQYF.

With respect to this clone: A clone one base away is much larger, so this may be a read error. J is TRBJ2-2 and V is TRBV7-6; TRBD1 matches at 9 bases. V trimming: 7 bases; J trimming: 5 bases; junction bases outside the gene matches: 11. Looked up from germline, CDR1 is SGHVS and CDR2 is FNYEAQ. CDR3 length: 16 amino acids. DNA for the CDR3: TGTGCCAGCATCCCCAGACAGGGGGTATGGACCGGGGAGCTGTTTTTT. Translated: CASIPRQGVWTGELFF.

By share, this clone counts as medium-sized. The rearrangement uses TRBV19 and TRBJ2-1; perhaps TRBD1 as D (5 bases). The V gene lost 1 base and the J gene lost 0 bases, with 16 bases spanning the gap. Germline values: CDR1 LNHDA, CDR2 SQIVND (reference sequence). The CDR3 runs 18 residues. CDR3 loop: CASSIGWWGKSSYNEQFF. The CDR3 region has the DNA TGTGCCAGTAGTATAGGGTGGTGGGGCAAAAGCTCCTACAATGAGCAGTTCTTC.

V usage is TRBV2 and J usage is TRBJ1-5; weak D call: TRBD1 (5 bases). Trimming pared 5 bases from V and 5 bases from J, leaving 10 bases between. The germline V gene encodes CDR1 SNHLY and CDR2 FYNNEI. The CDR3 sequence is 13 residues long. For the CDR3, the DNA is TGTGCCAGCAGTAGGGACGGTTATCAGCCCCAGCATTTT. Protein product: CASSRDGYQPQHF.

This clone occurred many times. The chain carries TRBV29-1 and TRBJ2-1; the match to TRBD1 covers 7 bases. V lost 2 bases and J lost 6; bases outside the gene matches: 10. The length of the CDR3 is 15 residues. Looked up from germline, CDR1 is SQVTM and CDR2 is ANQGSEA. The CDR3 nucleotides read TGCAGCGTTGAAAGGTCACAGGGGTTCGCCAATGAGCAGTTCTTC. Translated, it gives CSVERSQGFANEQFF.

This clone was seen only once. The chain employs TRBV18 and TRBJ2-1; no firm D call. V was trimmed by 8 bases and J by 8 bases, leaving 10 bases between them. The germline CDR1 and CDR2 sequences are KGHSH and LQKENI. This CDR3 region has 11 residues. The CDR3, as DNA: TGTGCCAGCCGTACCGAGGATGAGCAGTTCTTC. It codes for CASRTEDEQFF.

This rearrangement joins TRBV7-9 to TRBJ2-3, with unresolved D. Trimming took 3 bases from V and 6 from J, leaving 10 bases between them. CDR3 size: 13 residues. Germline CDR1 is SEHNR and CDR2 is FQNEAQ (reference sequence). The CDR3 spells CASSFSFSDTQYF. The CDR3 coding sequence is TGTGCCAGCAGCTTTAGTTTTAGTGATACGCAGTATTTT.

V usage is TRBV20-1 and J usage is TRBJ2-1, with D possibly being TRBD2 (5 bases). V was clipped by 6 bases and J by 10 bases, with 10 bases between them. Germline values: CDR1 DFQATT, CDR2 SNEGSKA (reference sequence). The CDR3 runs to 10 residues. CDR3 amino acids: CSALGIEQFF. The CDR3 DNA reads TGCAGTGCGCTCGGGATAGAGCAGTTCTTC.

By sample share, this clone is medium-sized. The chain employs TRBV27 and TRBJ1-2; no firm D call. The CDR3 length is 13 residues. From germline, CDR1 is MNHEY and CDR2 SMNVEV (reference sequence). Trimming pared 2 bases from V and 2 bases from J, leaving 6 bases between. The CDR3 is CASSLAVNYGYTF. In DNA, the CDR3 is TGTGCCAGCAGTTTAGCCGTCAACTATGGCTACACCTTC.

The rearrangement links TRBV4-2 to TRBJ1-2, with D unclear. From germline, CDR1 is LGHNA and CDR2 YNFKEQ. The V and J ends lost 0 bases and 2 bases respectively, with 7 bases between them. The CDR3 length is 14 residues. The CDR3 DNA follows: TGTGCCAGCAGCCAAGATTCGACCAACTATGGCTACACCTTC. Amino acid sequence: CASSQDSTNYGYTF.

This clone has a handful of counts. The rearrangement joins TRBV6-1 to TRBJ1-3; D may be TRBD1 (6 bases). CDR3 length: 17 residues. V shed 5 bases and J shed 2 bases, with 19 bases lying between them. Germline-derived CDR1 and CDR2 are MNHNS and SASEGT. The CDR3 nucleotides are TGTGCCAGCAGTAATTCTGGGGGCCCGGTGGCTGGAAACACCATATATTTT. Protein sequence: CASSNSGGPVAGNTIYF.

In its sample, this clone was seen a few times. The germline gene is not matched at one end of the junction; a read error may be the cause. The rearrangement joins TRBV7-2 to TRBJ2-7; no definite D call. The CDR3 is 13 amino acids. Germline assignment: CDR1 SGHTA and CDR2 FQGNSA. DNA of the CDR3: TGTGCCAGCAGCTTAAGCTCCTCCCACGAGCAGTACTTC. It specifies CASSLSSSHEQYF.

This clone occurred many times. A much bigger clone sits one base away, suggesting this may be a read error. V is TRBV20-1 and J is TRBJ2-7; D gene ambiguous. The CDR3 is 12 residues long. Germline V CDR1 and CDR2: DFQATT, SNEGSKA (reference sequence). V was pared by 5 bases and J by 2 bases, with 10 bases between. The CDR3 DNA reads TGCAGTGCTTGCACTGGACCCTACGAGCAGTACGTC. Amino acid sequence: CSACTGPYEQYV.

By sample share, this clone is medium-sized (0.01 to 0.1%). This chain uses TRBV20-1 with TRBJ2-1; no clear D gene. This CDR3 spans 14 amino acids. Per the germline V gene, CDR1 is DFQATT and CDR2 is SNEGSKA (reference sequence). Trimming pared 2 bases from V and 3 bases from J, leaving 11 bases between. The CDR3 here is CSARIGPIYNEQFF. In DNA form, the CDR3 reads TGCAGTGCTAGAATAGGGCCGATCTACAATGAGCAGTTCTTC.

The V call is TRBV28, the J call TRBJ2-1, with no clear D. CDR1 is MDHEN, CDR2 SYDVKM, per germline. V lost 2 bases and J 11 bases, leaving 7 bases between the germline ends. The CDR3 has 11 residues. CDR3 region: CASSLRLQQFF. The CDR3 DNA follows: TGTGCCAGCAGTTTAAGATTGCAGCAGTTCTTC.

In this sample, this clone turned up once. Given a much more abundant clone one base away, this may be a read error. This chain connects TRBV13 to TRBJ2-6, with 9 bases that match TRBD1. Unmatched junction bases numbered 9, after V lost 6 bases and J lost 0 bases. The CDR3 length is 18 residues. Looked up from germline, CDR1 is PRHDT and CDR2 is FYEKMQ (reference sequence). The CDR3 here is CASRRGRTGVSGANVLTF. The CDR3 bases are TGTGCCAGCAGACGGGGACGGACAGGGGTCTCTGGGGCCAACGTCCTGACTTTC.

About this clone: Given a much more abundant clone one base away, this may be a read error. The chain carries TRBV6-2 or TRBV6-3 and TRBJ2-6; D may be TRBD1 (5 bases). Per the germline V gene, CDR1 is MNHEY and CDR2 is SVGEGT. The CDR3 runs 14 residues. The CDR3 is CASSPHSGANFLTF. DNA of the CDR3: TGTGCCAGCAGTCCCCACTCTGGGGCCAACTTCCTGACTTTC.